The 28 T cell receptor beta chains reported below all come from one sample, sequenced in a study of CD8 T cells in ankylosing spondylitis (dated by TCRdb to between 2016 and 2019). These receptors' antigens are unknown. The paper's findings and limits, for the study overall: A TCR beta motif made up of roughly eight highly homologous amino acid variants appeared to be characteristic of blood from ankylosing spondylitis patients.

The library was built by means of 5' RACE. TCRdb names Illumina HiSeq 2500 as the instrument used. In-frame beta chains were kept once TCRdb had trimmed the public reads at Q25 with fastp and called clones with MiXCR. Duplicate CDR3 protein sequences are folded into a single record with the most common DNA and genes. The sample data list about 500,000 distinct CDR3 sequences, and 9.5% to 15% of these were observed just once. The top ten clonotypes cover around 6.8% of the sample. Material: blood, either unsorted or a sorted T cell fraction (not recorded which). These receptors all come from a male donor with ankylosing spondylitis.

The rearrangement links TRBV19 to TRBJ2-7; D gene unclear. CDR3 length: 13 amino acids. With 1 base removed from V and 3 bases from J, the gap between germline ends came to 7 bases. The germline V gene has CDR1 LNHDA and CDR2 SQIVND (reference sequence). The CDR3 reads CASSIGGNYEQYF. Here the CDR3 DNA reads TGTGCCAGTAGTATAGGAGGAAACTACGAGCAGTACTTC.

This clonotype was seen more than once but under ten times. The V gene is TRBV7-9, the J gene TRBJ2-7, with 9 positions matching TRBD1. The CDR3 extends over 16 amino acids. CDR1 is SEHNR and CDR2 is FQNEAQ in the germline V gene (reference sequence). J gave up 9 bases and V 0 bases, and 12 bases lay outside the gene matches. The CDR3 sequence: CASSLARTGTGSGQYF. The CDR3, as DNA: TGTGCCAGCAGCTTAGCGAGGACCGGGACAGGGTCCGGGCAGTACTTC.

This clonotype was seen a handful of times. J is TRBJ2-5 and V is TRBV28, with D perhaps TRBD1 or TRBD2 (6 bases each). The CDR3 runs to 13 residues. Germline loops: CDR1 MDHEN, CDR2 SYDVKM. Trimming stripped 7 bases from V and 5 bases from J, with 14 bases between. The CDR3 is CASTSQGRETQYF. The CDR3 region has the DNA TGTGCCAGCACCTCTCAGGGGAGGGAGACCCAGTACTTC.

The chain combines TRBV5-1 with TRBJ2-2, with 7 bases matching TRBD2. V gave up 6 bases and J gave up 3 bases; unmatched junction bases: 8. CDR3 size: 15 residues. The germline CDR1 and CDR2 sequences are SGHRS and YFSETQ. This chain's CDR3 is CASTTSAGDTGELFF. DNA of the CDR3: TGCGCCAGCACCACTAGCGCCGGGGACACCGGGGAGCTGTTTTTT. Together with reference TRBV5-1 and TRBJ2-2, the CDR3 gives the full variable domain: KAGVTQTPRYLIKTRGQQVTLSCSPISGHRSVSWYQQTPGQGLQFLFEYFSETQRNKGNFPGRFSGRQFSNSRSEMNVSTLELGDSALYLCASTTSAGDTGELFFGEGSRLTVL.

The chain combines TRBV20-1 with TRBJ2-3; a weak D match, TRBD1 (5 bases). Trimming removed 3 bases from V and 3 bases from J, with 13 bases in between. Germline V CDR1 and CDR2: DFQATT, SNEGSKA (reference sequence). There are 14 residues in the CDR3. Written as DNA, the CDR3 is TGCAGTGCTAGTGACAGTTCAAGAACAGATACGCAGTATTTT. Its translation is CSASDSSRTDTQYF.

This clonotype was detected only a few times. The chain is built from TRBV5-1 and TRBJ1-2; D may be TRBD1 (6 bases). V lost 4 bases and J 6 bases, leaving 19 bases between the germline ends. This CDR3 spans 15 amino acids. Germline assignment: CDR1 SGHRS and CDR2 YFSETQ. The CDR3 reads CASSVHKRGRDGYTF. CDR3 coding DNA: TGCGCCAGCAGCGTCCATAAGCGGGGGCGAGATGGCTACACCTTC.

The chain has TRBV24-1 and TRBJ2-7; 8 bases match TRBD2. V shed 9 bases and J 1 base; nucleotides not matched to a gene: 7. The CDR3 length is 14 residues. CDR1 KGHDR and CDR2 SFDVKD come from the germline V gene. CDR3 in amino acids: CATPGLGKSYEQYV. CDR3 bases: TGTGCCACCCCGGGACTAGGGAAATCCTACGAGCAGTACGTC.

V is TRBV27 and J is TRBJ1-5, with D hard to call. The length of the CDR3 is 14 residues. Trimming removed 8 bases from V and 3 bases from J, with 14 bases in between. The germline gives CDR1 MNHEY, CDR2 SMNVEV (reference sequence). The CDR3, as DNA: TGTGCCAGCCAGGAAGTCCCCATCAATCAGCCCCAGCATTTT. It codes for CASQEVPINQPQHF.

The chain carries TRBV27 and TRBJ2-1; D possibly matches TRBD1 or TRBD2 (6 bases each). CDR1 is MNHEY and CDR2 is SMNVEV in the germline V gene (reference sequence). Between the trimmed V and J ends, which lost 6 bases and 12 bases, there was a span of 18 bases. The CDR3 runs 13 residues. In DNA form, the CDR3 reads TGTGCCAGCAGCATCCCGGGGGCGACGGGGCAGTTCTTC. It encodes CASSIPGATGQFF.

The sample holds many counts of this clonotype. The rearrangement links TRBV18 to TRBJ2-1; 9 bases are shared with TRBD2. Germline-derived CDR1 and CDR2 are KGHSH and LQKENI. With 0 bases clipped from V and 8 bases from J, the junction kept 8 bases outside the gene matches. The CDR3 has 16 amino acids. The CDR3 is CASSPPTAGGGHEQFF. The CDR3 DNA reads TGTGCCAGCTCACCACCGACAGCGGGAGGAGGTCATGAGCAGTTCTTC. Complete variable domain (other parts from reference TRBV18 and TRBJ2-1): NAGVMQNPRHLVRRRGQEARLRCSPMKGHSHVYWYRQLPEEGLKFMVYLQKENIIDESGMPKERFSAEFPKEGPSILRIQQVVRGDSAAYFCASSPPTAGGGHEQFFGPGTRLTVL.

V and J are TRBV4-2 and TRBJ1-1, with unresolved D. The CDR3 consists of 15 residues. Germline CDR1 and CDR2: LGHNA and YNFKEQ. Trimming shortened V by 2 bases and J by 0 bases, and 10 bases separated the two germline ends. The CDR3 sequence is CASSQNGGLNTEAFF. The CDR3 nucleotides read TGTGCCAGCAGCCAAAACGGCGGCCTGAACACTGAAGCTTTCTTT.

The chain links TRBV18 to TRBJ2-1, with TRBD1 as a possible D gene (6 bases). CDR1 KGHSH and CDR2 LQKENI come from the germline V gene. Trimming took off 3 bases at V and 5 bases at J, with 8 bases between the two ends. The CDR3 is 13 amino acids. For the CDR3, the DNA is TGTGCCAGCTCACCGGGACACAACAATGAGCAGTTCTTC. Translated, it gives CASSPGHNNEQFF.

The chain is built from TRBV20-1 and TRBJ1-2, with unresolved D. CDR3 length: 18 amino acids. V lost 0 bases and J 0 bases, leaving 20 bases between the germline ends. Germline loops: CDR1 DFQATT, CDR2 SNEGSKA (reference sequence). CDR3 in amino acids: CSARDSTRWGGSNYGYTF. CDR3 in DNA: TGCAGTGCTAGAGATTCAACGAGGTGGGGAGGTTCTAACTATGGCTACACCTTC.

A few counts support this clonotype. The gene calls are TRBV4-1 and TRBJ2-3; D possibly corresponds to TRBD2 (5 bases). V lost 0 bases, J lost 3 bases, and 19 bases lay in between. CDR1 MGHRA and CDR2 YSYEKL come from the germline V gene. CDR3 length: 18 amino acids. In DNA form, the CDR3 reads TGCGCCAGCAGCCAAGATCCGGGAAAGGGCTTGTGGACAGATACGCAGTATTTT. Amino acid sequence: CASSQDPGKGLWTDTQYF.

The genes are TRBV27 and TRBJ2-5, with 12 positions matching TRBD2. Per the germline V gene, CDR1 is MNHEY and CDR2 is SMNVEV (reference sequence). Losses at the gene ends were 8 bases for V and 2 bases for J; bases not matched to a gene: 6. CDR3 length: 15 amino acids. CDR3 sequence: CASAGLAGLQETQYF. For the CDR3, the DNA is TGTGCCAGCGCGGGACTAGCGGGCCTACAAGAGACCCAGTACTTC.

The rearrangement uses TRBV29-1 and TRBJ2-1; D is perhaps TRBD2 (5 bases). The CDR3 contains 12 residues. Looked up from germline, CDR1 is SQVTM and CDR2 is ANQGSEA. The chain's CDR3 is CSVIRGYNEQFF. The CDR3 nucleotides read TGCAGTGTCATCCGGGGCTACAATGAGCAGTTCTTC.

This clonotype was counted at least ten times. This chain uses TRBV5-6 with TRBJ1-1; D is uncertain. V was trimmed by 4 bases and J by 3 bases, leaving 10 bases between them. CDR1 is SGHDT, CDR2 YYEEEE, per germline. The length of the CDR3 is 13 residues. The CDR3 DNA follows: TGTGCCAGCAGCCCGGGCGGATACACTGAAGCTTTCTTT. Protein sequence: CASSPGGYTEAFF.

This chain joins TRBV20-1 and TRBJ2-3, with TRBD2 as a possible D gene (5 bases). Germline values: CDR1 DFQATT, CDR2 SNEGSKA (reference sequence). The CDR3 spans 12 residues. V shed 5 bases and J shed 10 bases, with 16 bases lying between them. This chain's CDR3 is CSAPSTTQAQYF. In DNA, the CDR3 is TGCAGTGCTCCCTCGACTACTCAGGCGCAGTATTTT.

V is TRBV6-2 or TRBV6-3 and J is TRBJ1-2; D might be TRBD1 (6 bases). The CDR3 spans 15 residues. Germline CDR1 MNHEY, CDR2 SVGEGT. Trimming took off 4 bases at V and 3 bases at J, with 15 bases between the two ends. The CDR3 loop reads CASSSQGASDYGYTF. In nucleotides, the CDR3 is TGTGCCAGCAGTTCACAGGGCGCGTCGGACTATGGCTACACCTTC.

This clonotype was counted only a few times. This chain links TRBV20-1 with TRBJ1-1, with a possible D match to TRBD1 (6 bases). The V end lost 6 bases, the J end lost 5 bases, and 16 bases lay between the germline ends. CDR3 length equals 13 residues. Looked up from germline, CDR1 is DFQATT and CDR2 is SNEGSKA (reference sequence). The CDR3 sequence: CSAERGGLTEAFF. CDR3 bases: TGCAGTGCCGAGAGGGGGGGGTTGACTGAAGCTTTCTTT.

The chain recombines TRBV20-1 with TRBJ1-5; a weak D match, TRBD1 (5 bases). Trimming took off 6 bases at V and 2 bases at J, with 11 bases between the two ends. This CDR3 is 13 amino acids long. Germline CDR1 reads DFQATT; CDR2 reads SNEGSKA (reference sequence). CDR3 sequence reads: CSADGAGNQPQHF. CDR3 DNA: TGCAGTGCCGACGGGGCAGGCAATCAGCCCCAGCATTTT.

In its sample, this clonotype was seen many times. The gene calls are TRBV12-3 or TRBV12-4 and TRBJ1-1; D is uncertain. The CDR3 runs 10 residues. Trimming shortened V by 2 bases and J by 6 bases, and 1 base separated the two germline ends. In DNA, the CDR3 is TGTGCCAGCAGTTTATCTGAAGCTTTCTTT. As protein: CASSLSEAFF.

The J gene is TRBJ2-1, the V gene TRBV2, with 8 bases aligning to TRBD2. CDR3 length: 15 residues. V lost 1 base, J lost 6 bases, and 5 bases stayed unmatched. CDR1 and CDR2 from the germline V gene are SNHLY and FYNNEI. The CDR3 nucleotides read TGTGCCAGCAGTGAAGGGAGCGGGAGTAGCAATGAGCAGTTCTTC. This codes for CASSEGSGSSNEQFF.

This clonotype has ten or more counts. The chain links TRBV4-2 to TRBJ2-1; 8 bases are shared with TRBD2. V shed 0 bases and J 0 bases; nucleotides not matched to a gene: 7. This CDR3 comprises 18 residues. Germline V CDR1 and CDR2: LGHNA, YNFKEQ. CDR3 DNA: TGTGCCAGCAGCCAAGAGTGGAGCGGGACTAGCTCCTACAATGAGCAGTTCTTC. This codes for CASSQEWSGTSSYNEQFF.

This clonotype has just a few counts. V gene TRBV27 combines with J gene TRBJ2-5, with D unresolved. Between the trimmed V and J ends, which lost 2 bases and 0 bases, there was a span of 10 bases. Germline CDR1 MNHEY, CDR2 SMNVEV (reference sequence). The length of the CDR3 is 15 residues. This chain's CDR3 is CASSLKADYQETQYF. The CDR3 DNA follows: TGTGCCAGCAGTTTAAAGGCAGACTACCAAGAGACCCAGTACTTC.

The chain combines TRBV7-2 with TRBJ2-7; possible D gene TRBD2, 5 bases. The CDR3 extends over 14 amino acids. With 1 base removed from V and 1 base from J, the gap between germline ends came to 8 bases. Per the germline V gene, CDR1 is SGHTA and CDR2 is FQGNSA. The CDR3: CASSLEAASYEQYF. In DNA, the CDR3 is TGTGCCAGCAGCTTAGAAGCGGCATCCTACGAGCAGTACTTC.

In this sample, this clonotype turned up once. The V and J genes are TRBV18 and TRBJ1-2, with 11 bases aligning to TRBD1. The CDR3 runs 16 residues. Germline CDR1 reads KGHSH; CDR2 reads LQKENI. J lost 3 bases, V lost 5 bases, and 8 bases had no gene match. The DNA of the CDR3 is TGTGCCAGCTCATCCGGACAGGGGGCAGGGGACTATGGCTACACCTTC. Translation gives CASSSGQGAGDYGYTF. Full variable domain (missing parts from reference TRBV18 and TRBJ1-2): NAGVMQNPRHLVRRRGQEARLRCSPMKGHSHVYWYRQLPEEGLKFMVYLQKENIIDESGMPKERFSAEFPKEGPSILRIQQVVRGDSAAYFCASSSGQGAGDYGYTFGSGTRLTVV.

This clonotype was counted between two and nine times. The CDR3 DNA is TGTGCCACCAGCAGAGATTTTAGCTCCTACGAGCAGTACGTC. Residues: CATSRDFSSYEQYV. This chain links TRBV15 with TRBJ2-7; no firm D call. Germline V gene lookup returns CDR1 LNHNV and CDR2 YYDKDF (reference sequence). Trimming took 0 bases from V and 0 from J, leaving 6 bases between them. The CDR3 spans 14 residues.